The 3 T cell receptor beta chains in this list originate from one sample, sequenced in a study of T-cell memory formation after mild COVID-19 (dated by TCRdb to the early 2020s). Libraries were prepared through 5' RACE. Reads for this sample came from an Illumina NovaSeq 6000. The public sequencing data were trimmed at Q25 with fastp and processed into clonotypes with MiXCR by TCRdb, which kept only in-frame beta chains. Each CDR3 protein gets just one entry, which takes the most common genes and DNA from the rows behind it. The sample table records approximately 210,000 distinct CDR3 sequences; 25% to 35% of these occur just once. Clones ranked in the top ten supply more than 9.5% of the sample. Sequenced sample: PBMCs or a T cell subset sorted from them (not recorded which). The receptors stem from an adult woman who had mild COVID-19 (a few samples of this study predate the infection). The sample titles of this study are shuffled in the database, so cell type and time point are left out; the donor was told from shared clones.

This clonotype was observed a few times. The gene calls are TRBV23-1 and TRBJ2-3; the match to TRBD1 covers 7 bases. TRBV23-1 is annotated as an ORF whose role is uncertain. V shed 4 bases, J shed 3 bases, and the junction held 13 bases outside the gene matches. CDR3 length: 17 amino acids. CDR3 bases: TGCGCCAGCAGTCTGAGCAGGGGGTGGCTCGGGACAGATACGCAGTATTTT. Its protein product is CASSLSRGWLGTDTQYF.

This clonotype has just one count. The rearrangement links TRBV6-5 to TRBJ1-4; D ambiguous. The length of the CDR3 is 15 residues. The ends were cut back, 4 bases at V and 10 bases at J, with 19 bases in the middle. In germline, CDR1 is MNHEY, CDR2 SVGAGI. This CDR3 reads CASSSGNQDRGKLFF. The CDR3 DNA sequence: TGTGCCAGCAGTTCTGGAAATCAGGATCGTGGAAAACTGTTTTTT.

The rearrangement uses TRBV7-2 and TRBJ2-7, with D hard to call. The CDR3 consists of 16 residues. The germline gives CDR1 SGHTA, CDR2 FQGNSA. Deletions cut 2 bases from V and 0 bases from J, with 14 bases between. CDR3: CASSLSSELHSYEQYF. The DNA for the CDR3 is TGTGCCAGCAGCTTAAGTTCGGAACTCCACTCCTACGAGCAGTACTTC.